These 25 T cell receptor beta chains were sequenced from one sample in a study of CD8+CD57+ T cells in acquired aplastic anemia. Genomic DNA constituted the template upon which TCR beta VDJ and CDR3 profiling was performed. TCRdb reanalysed the reads using MiXCR and keeps one entry per CDR3 protein. The sample has some 240,000 distinct CDR3 sequences; 34% are singletons. Sequencing used sorted CD4+, CD8+, or CD8+CD57+ T cells (not recorded which) from PBMCs. All receptors derive from a human donor in good health, serving as a control.

In this sample, this clonotype turned up a few times. The chain carries TRBV11-2 and TRBJ2-1, with TRBD1 matching 11 bases. V was clipped by 4 bases and J by 3 bases; unmatched bases: 11. Germline lookup yields CDR1 SGHAT and CDR2 FQNNGV. The CDR3 is 18 residues long. The CDR3 protein is CASSSRRLGTGGYNEQFF. In nucleotides, the CDR3 is TGTGCCAGCAGCTCAAGGAGGTTAGGGACAGGGGGCTACAATGAGCAGTTCTTC.

This chain joins TRBV7-2 and TRBJ2-7; D call uncertain. V lost 2 bases and J lost 0, with 8 bases in between. Germline-derived CDR1 and CDR2 are SGHTA and FQGNSA. The CDR3 is 14 residues long. The CDR3 is CASSLSRVSYEQYF. Written as DNA, the CDR3 is TGTGCCAGCAGCTTATCTCGGGTCTCCTACGAGCAGTACTTC.

This clonotype was counted ten times or more. The V and J genes are TRBV7-8 and TRBJ1-2; possible D gene TRBD1, 5 bases. Per the germline V gene, CDR1 is SGHVS and CDR2 is FQNEAQ. V dropped 7 bases and J dropped 7 bases, with 19 bases sitting between them. The CDR3 runs to 14 residues. The DNA of the CDR3 is TGTGCCAGCAACGATCTTCGTGGTAGGGGTGGCTACACCTTC. Translating gives CASNDLRGRGGYTF.

This clonotype has at least ten counts. J is TRBJ2-1 and V is TRBV15; 11 bases are a match to TRBD2. Germline V lookup: CDR1 LNHNV, CDR2 YYDKDF (reference sequence). V shed 4 bases and J 6 bases; nucleotides not matched to a gene: 8. The CDR3 runs 16 residues. The CDR3 DNA sequence: TGTGCCACCAGCACGTCGAGGACTAGCGGGTTCAATGAGCAGTTCTTC. It yields the protein CATSTSRTSGFNEQFF.

In its sample, this clonotype was seen many times. The chain is built from TRBV20-1 and TRBJ2-3; 9 bases are shared with TRBD2. Germline loops: CDR1 DFQATT, CDR2 SNEGSKA (reference sequence). The CDR3 has 14 residues. The J segment lost 3 bases and the V segment lost 1 base, leaving 2 bases of the junction unmatched. The CDR3 DNA sequence: TGCAGTGCTAGAGTAGCGGGAGATACAGATACGCAGTATTTT. Protein product: CSARVAGDTDTQYF.

The chain is built from TRBV6-1 and TRBJ2-7; maybe TRBD1 (6 bases). V lost 5 bases to trimming and J lost 5 bases, with 28 bases between them. This CDR3 region has 18 residues. Germline V gene sequence: CDR1 MNHNS, CDR2 SASEGT. CDR3 bases: TGTGCCAGCAGTACCCGGGACACGATGGACCCTCCTATCCACGAGCAGTACTTC. Its protein is CASSTRDTMDPPIHEQYF.

In regard to this clonotype: A much larger clone differs from this one at a single base, so this may be a read error. The chain employs TRBV2 and TRBJ2-7, with TRBD1 identical over 7 bases. The CDR3 is made up of 12 amino acids. Germline V lookup: CDR1 SNHLY, CDR2 FYNNEI. For the CDR3, the DNA is TGTGTCAGCAGTGGGACAGCCTGCGAGCAGTACTTC. Amino acids: CVSSGTACEQYF. The whole variable domain, remainder taken from reference TRBV2 and TRBJ2-7, is EPEVTQTPSHQVTQMGQEVILRCVPISNHLYFYWYRQILGQKVEFLVSFYNNEISEKSEIFDDQFSVERPDGSNFTLKIRSTKLEDSAMYFCVSSGTACEQYFGPGTRLTVT.

At least ten counts were recorded for this clonotype. The V and J genes are TRBV4-1 and TRBJ2-7; 9 nucleotides line up with TRBD1. The CDR3 loop spans 13 amino acids. From germline, CDR1 is MGHRA and CDR2 YSYEKL. The J segment lost 6 bases and the V segment lost 9 bases, leaving 9 bases of the junction unmatched. The CDR3 region has the DNA TGCGCCAGTCGAGGGACAGGGTTTGGCGAGCAGTACTTC. This sequence encodes CASRGTGFGEQYF.

The chain has TRBV30 and TRBJ1-4; D is possibly TRBD1 (5 bases). Germline-derived CDR1 and CDR2 are GTSNPN and SVGIG (reference sequence). The CDR3 is 12 amino acids. CDR3 residues: CATGEGAEKLFF. The CDR3 DNA follows: TGTGCGACGGGGGAAGGAGCTGAAAAACTGTTTTTT.

This clonotype was detected ten times or more. One end of the junction is discordant with germline, which a read error may explain. The chain has TRBV29-1 and TRBJ2-7; 10 bases agree with TRBD2. Per germline, CDR1 SQVTM and CDR2 ANQGSEA. The CDR3 has 14 residues. The CDR3 reads CSVEVPSGSYEQYF. CDR3 in DNA: TGCAGCGTCGAAGTCCCTAGCGGGAGCTACGAGCAGTACTTC.

This chain uses TRBV5-6 with TRBJ2-2; 12 bases align to TRBD2. J was trimmed by 2 bases and V by 0 bases; bases with no gene match: 2. The CDR3 covers 17 residues. The germline CDR1 and CDR2 sequences are SGHDT and YYEEEE. This CDR3 reads CASSLAGLAGNTGELFF. As DNA, the CDR3 is TGTGCCAGCAGCTTGGCGGGACTAGCGGGTAACACCGGGGAGCTGTTTTTT. The entire variable domain, with the rest obtained from reference TRBV5-6 and TRBJ2-2, is as follows: DAGVTQSPTHLIKTRGQQVTLRCSPKSGHDTVSWYQQALGQGPQFIFQYYEEEERQRGNFPDRFSGHQFPNYSSELNVNALLLGDSALYLCASSLAGLAGNTGELFFGEGSRLTVL.

This clonotype was observed at least ten times. The rearrangement joins TRBV20-1 to TRBJ1-5; 7 bases are shared with TRBD1. J gave up 2 bases and V 3 bases, and 7 bases lay outside the gene matches. Germline V gene sequence: CDR1 DFQATT, CDR2 SNEGSKA (reference sequence). The CDR3 is made up of 15 amino acids. CDR3 in DNA: TGCAGTGCTAGTGAGGGACAGTTTGGCAATCAGCCCCAGCATTTT. Its translation: CSASEGQFGNQPQHF.

This chain connects TRBV2 to TRBJ2-1; D gene unclear. The CDR3 loop spans 11 amino acids. Looked up from germline, CDR1 is SNHLY and CDR2 is FYNNEI. V was pared by 5 bases and J by 10 bases, with 9 bases between. In nucleotides, the CDR3 is TGTGCCAGCAGTTACGGCCCAGAGCAGTTCTTC. It encodes CASSYGPEQFF. Variable domain in full (rest from reference TRBV2 and TRBJ2-1): EPEVTQTPSHQVTQMGQEVILRCVPISNHLYFYWYRQILGQKVEFLVSFYNNEISEKSEIFDDQFSVERPDGSNFTLKIRSTKLEDSAMYFCASSYGPEQFFGPGTRLTVL.

This chain joins TRBV4-1 and TRBJ2-6; TRBD2 might be the D (5 bases). The germline V and J ends were trimmed by 1 base and 6 bases, with 19 bases remaining between them. Germline CDR1 is MGHRA and CDR2 is YSYEKL. This CDR3 contains 18 residues. The CDR3 sequence: CASSQVGVSRLEANVLTF. CDR3 bases: TGCGCCAGCAGCCAAGTCGGGGTGTCTAGGTTGGAGGCCAACGTCCTGACTTTC.

The sample holds a few counts of this clonotype. This likely comes from a read error, as the CDR3 has no conserved phenylalanine or tryptophan at its end. The chain uses TRBV20-1 and TRBJ1-6; tentatively, D is TRBD1 (5 bases). Germline loops: CDR1 DFQATT, CDR2 SNEGSKA (reference sequence). The CDR3 is made up of 15 amino acids. Trimming left V 3 bases short and J 2 bases short, with 11 bases between. For the CDR3, the DNA is TGCAGTGCTAGTTCAGGGCTAACCTATAATTCACCCCTCCACCTT. This codes for CSASSGLTYNSPLHL.

In the case of this clonotype: A much larger clone sits a single nucleotide away, making a read error possible. The chain carries TRBV9 and TRBJ1-2; TRBD1 is a possible D gene (6 bases). The CDR3 loop spans 13 amino acids. In germline, CDR1 is SGDLS, CDR2 YYNGEE. Deletions cut 3 bases from V and 8 bases from J, with 14 bases between. This CDR3 is CASSARQAPGYTF. The CDR3 nucleotides read TGTGCCAGCAGCGCTCGACAGGCGCCCGGCTACACCTTC.

The J gene is TRBJ1-1, the V gene TRBV12-1; the table calls TRBD1, which could not be checked here. TRBV12-1 corresponds to a pseudogene. The CDR3 runs 11 residues. CDR3 protein: CAIHSPEDAFF. Written as DNA, the CDR3 is TGTGCCATACACTCCCCGGAGGACGCTTTCTTT.

This clonotype occurred many times. CDR3 region: CASRPPSGVGPRDGYTF. DNA for the CDR3: TGTGCCAGCAGACCCCCCTCAGGTGTGGGGCCCCGGGATGGCTACACCTTC. J is TRBJ1-2 and V is TRBV2, with a weak D call TRBD1 (5 bases). Germline V gives CDR1 SNHLY, CDR2 FYNNEI. The CDR3 extends over 17 amino acids. V dropped 6 bases and J dropped 6 bases, with 26 bases sitting between them.

Notes on this clonotype: One junction end does not reproduce the germline sequence, and a read error may be involved. The chain couples TRBV19 to TRBJ2-7; 8 nucleotides align to TRBD2. The CDR3 has 15 amino acids. Germline CDR1 reads LNHDA; CDR2 reads SQIVND (reference sequence). The DNA for the CDR3 is TGTGCCAGTAGTACCCAGACTAGGTCCGGGAGGGTGTACCACTTC. This sequence encodes CASSTQTRSGRVYHF. Full variable domain (outside the CDR3, taken from reference TRBV19 and TRBJ2-7): DGGITQSPKYLFRKEGQNVTLSCEQNLNHDAMYWYRQDPGQGLRLIYYSQIVNDFQKGDIAEGYSVSREKKESFPLTVTSAQKNPTAFYLCASSTQTRSGRVYHFGPGTRLTVT.

This clonotype has a single count. The chain employs TRBV29-1 and TRBJ2-3; D call uncertain. V lost 6 bases to trimming and J lost 0 bases, with 13 bases between them. The CDR3 is 14 amino acids. Germline lookup yields CDR1 SQVTM and CDR2 ANQGSEA. The CDR3 loop is CSVGRPTSTDTQYF. CDR3 bases: TGCAGCGTAGGACGGCCAACTAGCACAGATACGCAGTATTTT.

The V gene is TRBV20-1, the J gene TRBJ1-2, with D possibly being TRBD1 (6 bases). The CDR3 is made up of 17 amino acids. V lost 6 bases, J lost 4 bases, and 27 bases lay in between. Germline V gene sequence: CDR1 DFQATT, CDR2 SNEGSKA (reference sequence). In DNA form, the CDR3 reads TGCAGTGCCTGGAGTTTAGGGGGGAACGGGGGGAGCTATGGCTACACCTTC. This gives the protein CSAWSLGGNGGSYGYTF.

This clonotype showed up many times. The chain carries TRBV29-1 and TRBJ1-1; no reliable D call. Trimming left V 7 bases short and J 1 base short, with 7 bases between. This CDR3 is 11 amino acids long. Germline CDR1 reads SQVTM; CDR2 reads ANQGSEA. Here the CDR3 reads CSGRGNTEAFF. The CDR3 nucleotides read TGCAGCGGCCGGGGGAACACTGAAGCTTTCTTT.

Notes on this clonotype: A junction boundary mismatches the germline segment, possibly from a read error. The chain is built from TRBV15 and TRBJ2-5, with 9 bases fitting TRBD1. This CDR3 is 15 amino acids long. Germline V gene lookup returns CDR1 LNHNV and CDR2 YYDKDF (reference sequence). CDR3 coding DNA: TGTGCCAGCAGCCGACAGGGGGAAATTGAAGAGACCCAGTACTTC. Translated, it gives CASSRQGEIEETQYF.

This clonotype was detected only once. The chain's CDR3 is CASSPPQDRRQETQYF. The CDR3 DNA is TGTGCCAGCTCACCACCCCAGGACAGGAGACAAGAGACCCAGTACTTC. The chain employs TRBV18 and TRBJ2-5; 7 nucleotides agree with TRBD1. The junction had 6 bases not matched to a gene; V was cut back by 0 bases and J by 2 bases. This CDR3 region has 16 residues. Germline lookup yields CDR1 KGHSH and CDR2 LQKENI. The entire variable domain, with the rest obtained from reference TRBV18 and TRBJ2-5, is as follows: NAGVMQNPRHLVRRRGQEARLRCSPMKGHSHVYWYRQLPEEGLKFMVYLQKENIIDESGMPKERFSAEFPKEGPSILRIQQVVRGDSAAYFCASSPPQDRRQETQYFGPGTRLLVL.

Worth noting for this clonotype: One end of the junction does not line up with germline, which may come from a read error. This chain joins TRBV15 and TRBJ2-7; possibly TRBD1 for D (6 bases). Germline V gene lookup returns CDR1 LNHNV and CDR2 YYDKDF (reference sequence). The CDR3 sequence is 15 residues long. In DNA form, the CDR3 reads TGTGCCCCCAGCAGCCTGGACAGACTTCCCTACGAGCAGTACTTC. Its translation: CAPSSLDRLPYEQYF.